The 23 T cell receptor beta chains below come from one sample, sequenced in a study of T cells in Graves' hyperthyroidism and ophthalmopathy. RNA transcripts yielded amplified TCR beta CDR3 regions. The TCR CDR3 first-round RT-PCR relied on the HTBI primer set. TCRdb re-derived calls from the multiplex PCR reads in MiXCR, one entry per CDR3 protein. The repertoire holds fewer than 350,000 distinct CDR3 sequences, with roughly 20% as singletons. Sequencing was performed on blood. All receptors derive from a woman aged 50 to 65 with Graves' hyperthyroidism.

The rearrangement joins TRBV20-1 to TRBJ2-7; 10 bases map to TRBD2. The junction had 4 bases not matched to a gene; V was cut back by 5 bases and J by 0 bases. Germline values: CDR1 DFQATT, CDR2 SNEGSKA (reference sequence). The CDR3 runs to 14 residues. CDR3 loop: CSAPGLASSYEQYF. The CDR3 nucleotides read TGCAGTGCTCCGGGACTAGCGAGCTCCTACGAGCAGTACTTC.

The CDR3 DNA sequence: TGCAGTGCCCTCAGGAGGGGTGCTAGCGGGGGGGCGGCCCCAGATACGCAGTATTTT. As protein: CSALRRGASGGAAPDTQYF. V is TRBV20-1 and J is TRBJ2-3; 12 nucleotides match TRBD2. Trimming at V came to 6 bases and at J to 4 bases, leaving 20 bases not matched to a gene. The CDR3 length is 19 residues. Germline V CDR1 and CDR2: DFQATT, SNEGSKA (reference sequence).

The V call is TRBV7-9, the J call TRBJ2-1, with TRBD1 as a possible D gene (6 bases). CDR1 and CDR2 (germline): SEHNR, FQNEAQ (reference sequence). The CDR3 totals 16 residues. The V end lost 5 bases, the J end lost 4 bases, and 18 bases lay between the germline ends. The CDR3 loop reads CASSVPRDTVYNEQFF. The CDR3 nucleotides are TGTGCCAGCAGCGTCCCCCGGGACACAGTATACAATGAGCAGTTCTTC. The whole variable domain, filled in from reference TRBV7-9 and TRBJ2-1, reads DTGVSQNPRHKITKRGQNVTFRCDPISEHNRLYWYRQTLGQGPEFLTYFQNEAQLEKSRLLSDRFSAERPKGSFSTLEIQRTEQGDSAMYLCASSVPRDTVYNEQFFGPGTRLTVL.

CDR3 in DNA: TGTGCCAGCAGCTTAGTGGTGGGATCTAATTCACCCCTCCACTTT. As protein: CASSLVVGSNSPLHF. The rearrangement joins TRBV7-6 to TRBJ1-6, with D unclear. This CDR3 region has 15 residues. Germline CDR1 SGHVS, CDR2 FNYEAQ. V was cut by 1 base and J by 6 bases, with 10 bases left in between. The entire variable domain, with the rest obtained from reference TRBV7-6 and TRBJ1-6, is as follows: GAGVSQSPRYKVTKRGQDVALRCDPISGHVSLYWYRQALGQGPEFLTYFNYEAQQDKSGLPNDRFSAERPEGSISTLTIQRTEQRDSAMYRCASSLVVGSNSPLHFGNGTRLTVT.

The gene calls are TRBV9 and TRBJ2-1; weak D call: TRBD2 (5 bases). This CDR3 has 17 amino acids. Germline CDR1 SGDLS, CDR2 YYNGEE. V shed 2 bases and J shed 2 bases, with 17 bases lying between them. The CDR3 DNA reads TGTGCCAGCAGCGTTATGAGGGAACGGGATCCCTACAATGAGCAGTTCTTC. It encodes CASSVMRERDPYNEQFF. The full variable domain, rest sourced from reference TRBV9 and TRBJ2-1, is DSGVTQTPKHLITATGQRVTLRCSPRSGDLSVYWYQQSLDQGLQFLIQYYNGEERAKGNILERFSAQQFPDLHSELNLSSLELGDSALYFCASSVMRERDPYNEQFFGPGTRLTVL.

This clonotype was detected many times. The genes are TRBV7-3 and TRBJ2-7; 9 bases map to TRBD1. The CDR3 is made up of 15 amino acids. Germline V gene data show CDR1 as SGHTA and CDR2 as FQGTGA. V was clipped by 0 bases and J by 5 bases; unmatched bases: 5. The CDR3: CASSLTGQGFHEQYV. DNA for the CDR3: TGTGCCAGCAGCTTAACGGGACAGGGATTTCACGAGCAGTACGTC.

The rearrangement links TRBV7-9 to TRBJ1-2; D ambiguous. The V end lost 0 bases, the J end lost 8 bases, and 10 bases lay between the germline ends. In germline, CDR1 is SEHNR, CDR2 FQNEAQ (reference sequence). CDR3 length: 13 residues. The CDR3 is CASSLASGEGYTF. The CDR3 region has the DNA TGTGCCAGCAGCTTAGCGTCCGGGGAAGGCTACACCTTC.

This clonotype was picked up many times. The chain has TRBV7-2 and TRBJ2-5; TRBD2 agrees at 8 bases. The CDR3 length is 17 residues. V lost 2 bases and J lost 5; bases outside the gene matches: 13. Germline loops: CDR1 SGHTA, CDR2 FQGNSA. CDR3: CASSLTQKRGRRETQYF. The CDR3 bases are TGTGCCAGCAGCTTAACTCAAAAGCGGGGGAGGAGGGAGACCCAGTACTTC.

This clonotype appeared many times. V and J are TRBV20-1 and TRBJ2-1, with 13 nucleotides matching TRBD2. V lost 5 bases and J lost 5; bases outside the gene matches: 6. The CDR3 sequence is 15 residues long. Germline V CDR1 and CDR2: DFQATT, SNEGSKA (reference sequence). This CDR3 is CSAVLAGGPDNEQFF. The CDR3 DNA sequence: TGCAGTGCTGTACTAGCGGGAGGGCCCGACAATGAGCAGTTCTTC.

The chain uses TRBV7-9 and TRBJ1-3; D remains ambiguous. Trimming removed 3 bases from V and 0 bases from J, with 6 bases in between. From germline, CDR1 is SEHNR and CDR2 FQNEAQ (reference sequence). CDR3 size: 14 residues. Here the CDR3 DNA reads TGTGCCAGCAGCTTCGGGAGCTCTGGAAACACCATATATTTT. Residues: CASSFGSSGNTIYF.

This clonotype has a handful of counts. V is TRBV7-8 and J is TRBJ2-3; TRBD1 aligns across 9 bases. With V trimmed by 4 bases and J by 2 bases, 4 bases remained unmatched. CDR3 length equals 15 residues. Germline V gives CDR1 SGHVS, CDR2 FQNEAQ. The CDR3: CASSSQGANTDTQYF. CDR3 nucleotides: TGTGCCAGCAGCTCACAGGGGGCAAACACAGATACGCAGTATTTT.

Worth noting for this clonotype: This may come from a read error, since a much larger clone is one base off. V is TRBV30 and J is TRBJ2-7; D is perhaps TRBD1 (5 bases). The CDR3 extends over 14 amino acids. Germline V CDR1 and CDR2: GTSNPN, SVGIG (reference sequence). The ends were cut back, 3 bases at V and 3 bases at J, with 15 bases in the middle. CDR3 loop: CAWRPWGPGYEQYF. The DNA for the CDR3 is TGTGCCTGGAGGCCCTGGGGCCCCGGCTACGAGCAGTACTTC.

In this sample, this clonotype turned up many times. This rearrangement joins TRBV2 to TRBJ2-3; D assignment may be TRBD1 or TRBD2 (5 bases each). With 6 bases removed from V and 0 bases from J, the gap between germline ends came to 10 bases. Germline CDR1 SNHLY, CDR2 FYNNEI. The CDR3 spans 14 residues. CDR3 protein: CASSWDESTDTQYF. The CDR3 DNA reads as TGTGCCAGCAGCTGGGACGAGAGCACAGATACGCAGTATTTT.

This clonotype was counted ten times or more. This chain connects TRBV12-3 or TRBV12-4 to TRBJ2-2, with TRBD1 as a possible D gene (5 bases). V shed 6 bases and J shed 3 bases, with 11 bases lying between them. The CDR3 is 14 residues long. Here the CDR3 reads CASSPGYDTGELFF. The DNA of the CDR3 is TGTGCCAGCAGCCCAGGGTACGACACCGGGGAGCTGTTTTTT.

This rearrangement joins TRBV5-1 to TRBJ2-7; D is possibly TRBD1 (6 bases). In germline, CDR1 is SGHRS, CDR2 YFSETQ. This CDR3 contains 13 residues. V lost 5 bases, J lost 0 bases, and 9 bases lay in between. CDR3 protein: CASRLDSSYEQYF. CDR3 nucleotides: TGCGCCAGCAGACTGGACAGCTCCTACGAGCAGTACTTC.

V and J are TRBV5-1 and TRBJ2-1; D is ambiguous. V was clipped by 3 bases and J by 3 bases, with 4 bases between them. Germline CDR1 SGHRS, CDR2 YFSETQ. The CDR3 covers 12 residues. In DNA, the CDR3 is TGCGCCAGCAGCTCTTACTACAATGAGCAGTTCTTC. Its translation: CASSSYYNEQFF.

The table lists this clonotype with many counts. J is TRBJ2-3 and V is TRBV2, with D possibly being TRBD1 (5 bases). V lost 1 base and J lost 3, with 5 bases in between. CDR1 SNHLY and CDR2 FYNNEI come from the germline V gene. CDR3 size: 13 residues. The CDR3 bases are TGTGCCAGCAGTGAAGAGGGGACAGATACGCAGTATTTT. Its translation: CASSEEGTDTQYF.

This clonotype was counted at least ten times. The chain has TRBV12-3 or TRBV12-4 and TRBJ1-2; 8 bases line up with TRBD1. Germline trimming cut 5 bases from V and 6 bases from J; bases unmatched to any gene: 8. This CDR3 spans 14 amino acids. The CDR3 coding sequence is TGTGCCAGCAGTACCGGGACAGGTTATGATGGCTACACCTTC. Amino acids: CASSTGTGYDGYTF.

This clonotype was counted ten times or more. The V call is TRBV11-2, the J call TRBJ2-5; no definite D call. In germline, CDR1 is SGHAT, CDR2 FQNNGV. Trimming shortened V by 5 bases and J by 5 bases, and 12 bases separated the two germline ends. This CDR3 spans 13 amino acids. The CDR3 sequence: CASSLTHMETQYF. The CDR3 nucleotides are TGTGCCAGCAGCCTCACCCACATGGAGACCCAGTACTTC. The whole variable domain, filled in from reference TRBV11-2 and TRBJ2-5, reads EAGVAQSPRYKIIEKRQSVAFWCNPISGHATLYWYQQILGQGPKLLIQFQNNGVVDDSQLPKDRFSAERLKGVDSTLKIQPAKLEDSAVYLCASSLTHMETQYFGPGTRLLVL.

The CDR3 nucleotides read TGTGCCAGCAGTGCACTGAACACTAACTATGGCTACACCTTC. It codes for CASSALNTNYGYTF. The chain couples TRBV28 to TRBJ1-2; D gene unclear. CDR1 and CDR2 from the germline V gene are MDHEN and SYDVKM. Trimming took 5 bases from V and 0 from J, leaving 10 bases between them. The CDR3 spans 14 residues.

The chain employs TRBV3-1 and TRBJ2-5; 10 positions agree with TRBD2. V was clipped by 0 bases and J by 2 bases; unmatched bases: 6. The CDR3 extends over 17 amino acids. CDR1 is LGHDT, CDR2 YNNKEL, per germline (reference sequence). The CDR3, as DNA: TGTGCCAGCAGCCAAGAGTTGTCACTAGCGGGGCAAGAGACCCAGTACTTC. Translating it yields CASSQELSLAGQETQYF.

The genes are TRBV25-1 and TRBJ1-1; D ambiguous. Germline CDR1 MGHDK, CDR2 SYGVNS. This CDR3 region has 13 residues. V lost 3 bases to trimming and J lost 6 bases, with 11 bases between them. CDR3 in amino acids: CASSDRRMAEAFF. In DNA, the CDR3 is TGTGCCAGCAGTGATCGTCGAATGGCTGAAGCTTTCTTT.

This clonotype was counted ten times or more. The chain joins TRBV6-5 to TRBJ2-1, with TRBD2 identical over 11 bases. The CDR3 is made up of 15 amino acids. CDR1 MNHEY and CDR2 SVGAGI come from the germline V gene. V dropped 4 bases and J dropped 4; count of bases not matched to a gene: 3. Here the CDR3 DNA reads TGTGCCAGCAGTTCTCGACTAGCGGGATACAATGAGCAGTTCTTC. This gives the protein CASSSRLAGYNEQFF.